These T cell receptor beta chains were read from a single sample in a study of blood T cell repertoires in COVID-19. Here immunoSEQ multiplex PCR was the method, and the copy in TCRdb shows in-frame clones only, minus some. The sample comprises under 130,000 clones, roughly 87% of which are singletons, and roughly 4% rests with the top ten. Sample: peripheral blood. The receptors come from a man over 45 with acute or convalescent COVID-19. CDR3s include the opening cysteine and the closing phenylalanine or tryptophan. D genes are given only for firm matches. Size is stated for part of the rows, as once, few or many counts, or as a class when the clone is expanded.

j_call d_call v_call clone_size cdr3_aa cdr3_nt
TRBJ2-4 NA TRBV9 NA CASSVDSGGNIQYF TGTGCCAGCAGCGTAGACAGCGGCGGAAACATTCAGTACTTC
TRBJ2-3 NA TRBV29-1 NA CSAVGQGGGTDTQYF TGCAGCGCTGTGGGCCAGGGCGGGGGCACAGATACGCAGTATTTT
TRBJ2-3 TRBD2 TRBV4-1 once CASSQRLAGTDTQYF TGCGCCAGCAGCCAGCGACTAGCGGGTACAGATACGCAGTATTTT
TRBJ1-5 NA TRBV3-1/TRBV3-2 NA CASSQDRLRGGQPQHF TGTGCCAGCAGCCAAGATCGTTTAAGGGGCGGACAGCCCCAGCATTTT
TRBJ2-7 NA TRBV25-1 NA CASSDWQGFHEQYF TGTGCCAGCAGTGATTGGCAGGGGTTTCACGAGCAGTACTTC
TRBJ1-1 NA TRBV12-3/TRBV12-4 NA CASRRTENTEAFF TGTGCCAGCAGACGGACAGAGAACACTGAAGCTTTCTTT
TRBJ2-7 TRBD1 TRBV7-8 NA CASSSSTGTGSYEQYF TGTGCCAGCAGCTCCTCGACCGGGACAGGGTCCTACGAGCAGTACTTC
TRBJ2-7 NA TRBV30 NA CAGTPPGTYEQYF TGTGCTGGAACCCCCCCGGGGACCTACGAGCAGTACTTC
TRBJ2-1 TRBD2 TRBV10-3 NA CAISDRTSWQFF TGTGCCATCAGTGATCGGACTAGTTGGCAGTTCTTC
TRBJ1-6 NA TRBV18 NA CASSAEEDNSPLHF TGTGCCAGCTCGGCGGAAGAGGATAATTCACCCCTCCACTTT
TRBJ2-1 TRBD1 TRBV6-4 NA CASSDSKWTGGLSSYNEQFF TGTGCCAGCAGTGACTCGAAGTGGACAGGGGGCTTGAGCTCCTACAATGAGCAGTTCTTC
TRBJ1-4 TRBD1 TRBV10-3 NA CASYPGGNEKLFF TGTGCCTCCTACCCAGGGGGGAATGAAAAACTGTTTTTT
TRBJ2-5 TRBD2 TRBV11-3 NA CASSFRLAGVETQYF TGTGCCAGCAGCTTCCGACTAGCGGGAGTGGAGACCCAGTACTTC
TRBJ1-2 NA TRBV18 few CASSPPTEPSGGYTF TGTGCCAGCTCACCACCGACGGAACCTTCGGGTGGCTACACCTTC
TRBJ1-2 NA TRBV24-1 NA CATSHSGSQGYTF TGTGCCACCAGCCATTCAGGGTCTCAGGGCTACACCTTC
TRBJ1-4 TRBD1 TRBV9 NA CASSARDRATTNEKLFF TGTGCCAGCAGCGCCCGGGACAGAGCCACAACTAATGAAAAACTGTTTTTT
TRBJ2-1 NA TRBV2 NA CASSERLAYEQFF TGTGCCAGCAGTGAACGCCTAGCGTATGAGCAGTTCTTC
TRBJ1-3 NA TRBV19 NA CASSMGGALGNTIYF TGTGCCAGTAGTATGGGGGGAGCACTTGGAAACACCATATATTTT
TRBJ1-4 NA TRBV5-1 NA CASSLGPTNTELFF TGCGCCAGCAGCTTGGGGCCGACAAATACAGAACTGTTTTTT
TRBJ2-3 TRBD2 TRBV18 NA CASSPRGLAGGPVTDTQYF TGTGCCAGCTCACCACGCGGACTAGCGGGAGGGCCCGTCACAGATACGCAGTATTTT
TRBJ2-7 TRBD2 TRBV3-1/TRBV3-2 NA CASSQGLAEGGYEQYF TGTGCCAGCAGCCAAGGACTAGCGGAAGGGGGCTACGAGCAGTACTTC
TRBJ1-2 NA TRBV5-1 NA CASSLSLRGNGYTF TGCGCCAGCAGCCTGTCCCTGAGGGGGAATGGCTACACCTTC
TRBJ1-2 NA TRBV6-5 NA CATRIGTSSNYGYTF TGTGCCACCAGAATTGGGACAAGCAGCAACTATGGCTACACCTTC
TRBJ2-2 NA TRBV15 NA CATSRKAVPTGELFF TGTGCCACCAGCAGGAAAGCGGTCCCTACCGGGGAGCTGTTTTTT
TRBJ1-1 TRBD1 TRBV12-5 once CASGPRGQGETEAFF TGTGCTAGTGGTCCCAGGGGACAGGGCGAAACTGAAGCTTTCTTT
TRBJ2-2 NA TRBV4-1 NA CASSQDWRAGGELFF TGCGCCAGCAGCCAAGATTGGAGGGCCGGGGGGGAGCTGTTTTTT
TRBJ1-2 TRBD1 TRBV18 NA CASSRTGHYGYTF TGTGCCAGCTCACGGACAGGGCACTATGGCTACACCTTC
TRBJ2-4 TRBD2 TRBV6-5 NA CASNLAGVLNIQYF TGTGCCAGCAACCTAGCGGGAGTTCTAAACATTCAGTACTTC
TRBJ2-7 TRBD1 TRBV5-1 NA CASSLGQGDRDEQYF TGCGCCAGCAGCTTGGGACAGGGGGATCGAGACGAGCAGTACTTC
TRBJ2-7 TRBD2 TRBV7-9 NA CASRSGREGYEQYF TGTGCCAGCAGGTCGGGGCGGGAGGGCTACGAGCAGTACTTC
TRBJ2-1 TRBD1 TRBV6-5 once CASSTPGTERLEQFF TGTGCCAGCAGCACTCCAGGGACAGAACGTCTTGAGCAGTTCTTC
TRBJ2-7 NA TRBV11-2 NA CASRSGSEQYF TGTGCCAGCAGGTCAGGCAGCGAGCAGTACTTC
TRBJ2-1 NA TRBV4-1 NA CASSHTKVAARGNNEQFF TGCGCCAGCAGCCACACAAAAGTGGCGGCTAGAGGGAACAATGAGCAGTTCTTC
TRBJ1-2 NA TRBV6-1 NA CASSEMSPGRAPIYGYTF TGTGCCAGCAGTGAAATGTCGCCCGGCAGGGCCCCTATCTATGGCTACACCTTC
TRBJ2-1 TRBD2 TRBV7-8 NA CASSSDWTSGSYNEQFF TGTGCCAGCAGCTCCGATTGGACTAGCGGGTCCTACAATGAGCAGTTCTTC
TRBJ2-5 NA TRBV19 once CASSIGGSSQETQYF TGTGCCAGTAGTATCGGAGGGTCCAGCCAAGAGACCCAGTACTTC
TRBJ1-5 TRBD1 TRBV18 NA CASSLDRVGQPQHF TGTGCCAGCTCACTAGACAGGGTAGGGCAGCCCCAGCATTTT
TRBJ1-2 TRBD1 TRBV7-8 NA CASSARQGRKGYTF TGTGCCAGCAGCGCCCGACAGGGGAGGAAAGGCTACACCTTC
TRBJ1-1 NA TRBV6-5 NA CASSYSFINTEAFF TGTGCCAGCAGTTACTCTTTTATTAACACTGAAGCTTTCTTT
TRBJ2-7 TRBD1 TRBV5-1 NA CASKPGQVSYEQYF TGCGCCAGCAAACCGGGACAGGTATCCTACGAGCAGTACTTC
TRBJ2-1 TRBD2 TRBV11-2 many CASSLGPAGSDEQFF TGTGCCAGCAGCTTGGGGCCAGCGGGAAGCGATGAGCAGTTCTTC
TRBJ2-3 NA TRBV7-9 NA CASSMGQWDTQYF TGTGCCAGCAGCATGGGGCAGTGGGATACGCAGTATTTT
TRBJ2-5 NA TRBV6-2/TRBV6-3 NA CASGPDRLETQYF TGTGCCAGCGGCCCCGACAGGCTCGAGACCCAGTACTTC
TRBJ2-1 TRBD1 TRBV10-3 NA CAISETGTGGNEQFF TGTGCCATCAGTGAGACCGGGACAGGGGGCAATGAGCAGTTCTTC
TRBJ1-2 TRBD1 TRBV19 once CASTWDRGLGGYTF TGTGCCAGTACCTGGGACAGGGGATTAGGTGGCTACACCTTC
TRBJ2-1 TRBD2 TRBV3-1/TRBV3-2 NA CASSQEFSGGASNEQFF TGTGCCAGCAGCCAAGAGTTCAGCGGGGGGGCATCAAATGAGCAGTTCTTC
TRBJ1-2 TRBD1 TRBV2 NA CASRGTDYGYTF TGTGCCAGCAGGGGGACAGACTATGGCTACACCTTC
TRBJ2-3 TRBD2 TRBV7-6 few CASSLGFGGGSDTQYF TGTGCCAGCAGCCTCGGCTTCGGCGGGGGGTCCGATACGCAGTATTTT
TRBJ1-1 NA TRBV5-5 NA CASTRHGGLGTEAFF TGTGCCAGCACCCGACATGGGGGGTTGGGGACTGAAGCTTTCTTT
TRBJ2-5 NA TRBV14 once CASSAITGTGTQYF TGTGCCAGCAGCGCAATCACAGGGACGGGGACCCAGTACTTC
TRBJ1-3 NA TRBV7-8 NA CASSSYSTAPSGNTIYF TGTGCCAGCAGCTCGTACTCGACAGCCCCCTCTGGAAACACCATATATTTT
TRBJ2-7 TRBD2 TRBV11-2 NA CASSLGRLAKSYEQYF TGTGCCAGCAGCTTAGGGCGACTAGCCAAATCCTACGAGCAGTACTTC
TRBJ2-7 TRBD2 TRBV7-9 NA CASSLPGELAGYVYEQYF TGTGCCAGCAGCTTGCCCGGGGAACTAGCGGGGTACGTTTACGAGCAGTACTTC
TRBJ2-3 NA TRBV19 NA CASSIGREYGSADTQYF TGTGCCAGTAGTATAGGTCGGGAATATGGCTCTGCAGATACGCAGTATTTT
TRBJ2-1 TRBD2 TRBV2 NA CASSTTATASGGLHSYNEQFF TGTGCCAGCAGCACCACAGCCACGGCTAGCGGGGGCCTTCACTCCTACAATGAGCAGTTCTTC
TRBJ2-7 NA TRBV5-1 NA CASSLNRVRGEQYF TGCGCCAGCAGCTTGAACAGGGTTCGGGGCGAGCAGTACTTC
TRBJ1-1 TRBD1 TRBV7-3 once CASSLMGQGAGTEAFF TGTGCCAGCAGCTTAATGGGACAGGGGGCTGGCACTGAAGCTTTCTTT